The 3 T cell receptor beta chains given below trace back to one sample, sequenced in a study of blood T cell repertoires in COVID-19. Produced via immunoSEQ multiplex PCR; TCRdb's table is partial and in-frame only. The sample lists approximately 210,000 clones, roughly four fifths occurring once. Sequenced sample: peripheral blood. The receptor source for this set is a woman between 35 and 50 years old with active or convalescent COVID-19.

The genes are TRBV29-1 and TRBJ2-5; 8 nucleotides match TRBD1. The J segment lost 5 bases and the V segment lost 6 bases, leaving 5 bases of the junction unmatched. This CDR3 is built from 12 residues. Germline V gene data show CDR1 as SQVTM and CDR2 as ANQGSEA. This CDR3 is CSVAGGSETQYF. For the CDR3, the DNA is TGCAGCGTAGCAGGGGGCTCGGAGACCCAGTACTTC.

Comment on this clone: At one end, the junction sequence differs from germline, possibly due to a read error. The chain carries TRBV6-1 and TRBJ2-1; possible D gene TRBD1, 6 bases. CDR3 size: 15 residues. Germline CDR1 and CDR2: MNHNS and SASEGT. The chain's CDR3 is CASNEQGRGYNEQFF. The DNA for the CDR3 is TGTGCCAGCAATGAACAGGGAAGGGGGTACAATGAGCAGTTCTTC.

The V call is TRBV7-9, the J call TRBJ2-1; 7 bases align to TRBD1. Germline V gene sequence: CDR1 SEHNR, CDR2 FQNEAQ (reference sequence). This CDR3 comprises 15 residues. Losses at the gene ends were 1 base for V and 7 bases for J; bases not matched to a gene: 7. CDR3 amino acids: CASSLDPTGPNEQFF. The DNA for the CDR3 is TGTGCCAGCAGCTTAGACCCGACAGGGCCAAATGAGCAGTTCTTC.